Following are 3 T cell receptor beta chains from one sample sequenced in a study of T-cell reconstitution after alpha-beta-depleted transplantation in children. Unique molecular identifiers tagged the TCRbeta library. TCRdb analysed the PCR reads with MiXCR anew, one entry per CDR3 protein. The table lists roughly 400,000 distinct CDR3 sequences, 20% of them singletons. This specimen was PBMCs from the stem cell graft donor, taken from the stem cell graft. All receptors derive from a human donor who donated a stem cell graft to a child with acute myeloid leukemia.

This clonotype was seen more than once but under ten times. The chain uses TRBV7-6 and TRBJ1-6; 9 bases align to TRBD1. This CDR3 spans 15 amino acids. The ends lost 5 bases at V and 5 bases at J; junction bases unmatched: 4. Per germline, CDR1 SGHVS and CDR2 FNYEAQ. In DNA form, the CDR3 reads TGTGCCAGCAGCCCTGACAGGGGGAATAATTCACCCCTCCACTTT. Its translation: CASSPDRGNNSPLHF.

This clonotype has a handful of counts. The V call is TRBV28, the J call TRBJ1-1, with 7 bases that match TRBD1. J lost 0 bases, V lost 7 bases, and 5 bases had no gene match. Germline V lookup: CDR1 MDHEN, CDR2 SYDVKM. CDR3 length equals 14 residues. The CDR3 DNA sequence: TGTGCCAGCACTGACAGGGCCATGAACACTGAAGCTTTCTTT. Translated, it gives CASTDRAMNTEAFF.

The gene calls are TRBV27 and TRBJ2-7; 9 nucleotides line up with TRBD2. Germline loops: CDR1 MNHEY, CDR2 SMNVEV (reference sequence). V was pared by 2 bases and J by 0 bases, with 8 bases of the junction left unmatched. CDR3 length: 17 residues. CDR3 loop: CASSLMVSGGYSYEQYF. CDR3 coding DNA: TGTGCCAGCAGTTTAATGGTTAGCGGGGGTTACTCCTACGAGCAGTACTTC.